The 14 T cell receptor beta chains below all came from one sample that was sequenced in a study of blood T cell repertoires in COVID-19. Using immunoSEQ multiplex PCR, the repertoire was profiled, and TCRdb retains in-frame clones only, with some absent. The repertoire holds around 370,000 clones, with 88% as singletons. Sequenced sample: peripheral blood. The receptor set was obtained from a woman between 65 and 79 years old with COVID-19, enrolled during active disease.

The chain employs TRBV6-5 and TRBJ1-6; perhaps TRBD1 as D (6 bases). The germline CDR1 and CDR2 sequences are MNHEY and SVGAGI. The ends were cut back, 6 bases at V and 13 bases at J, with 19 bases in the middle. The CDR3 has 14 residues. The CDR3 sequence is CASRDTGPFSPLHF. The CDR3 bases are TGTGCCAGCAGGGACACAGGGCCGTTTTCGCCCCTCCACTTT.

The chain recombines TRBV5-6 with TRBJ1-1, with D unresolved. Trimming left V 7 bases short and J 10 bases short, with 17 bases between. This CDR3 is built from 12 residues. The germline V gene encodes CDR1 SGHDT and CDR2 YYEEEE. The CDR3 region is CASGEIGVGAFF. CDR3 DNA sequence: TGTGCCAGCGGGGAGATCGGGGTTGGAGCTTTCTTT.

The chain couples TRBV6-5 to TRBJ1-3, with unresolved D. Germline V gives CDR1 MNHEY, CDR2 SVGAGI. This CDR3 contains 13 residues. Trimming removed 9 bases from V and 8 bases from J, with 17 bases in between. The CDR3 nucleotides are TGTGCCAGTTGGGCACCGCTCGGGGACACCATATATTTT. It is translated as CASWAPLGDTIYF.

V and J are TRBV27 and TRBJ2-1, with D possibly matching TRBD1 (6 bases). The CDR3 runs 14 residues. CDR1 is MNHEY and CDR2 is SMNVEV in the germline V gene (reference sequence). V shed 10 bases and J shed 4 bases, with 17 bases lying between them. The CDR3 protein is CATRWTVGYNEQFF. As DNA, the CDR3 is TGTGCCACCCGGTGGACAGTAGGATACAATGAGCAGTTCTTC.

For the CDR3, the DNA is TGTGCCACCAGTGCCGCGGGATTGAACACTGAAGCTTTCTTT. Translated: CATSAAGLNTEAFF. The chain carries TRBV24-1 and TRBJ1-1; D remains unclear. The CDR3 is 14 amino acids. CDR1 KGHDR and CDR2 SFDVKD come from the germline V gene. V was pared by 5 bases and J by 0 bases, with 9 bases between.

The chain joins TRBV21-1 to TRBJ1-5; no check of the table's D call, TRBD1, against the DNA was made. TRBV21-1 is termed a pseudogene. The CDR3 has 13 amino acids. CDR3 in DNA: TGTGCCAGCAGCGGTTACAGGGGACAGCCCCAGCATTTT. Its protein product is CASSGYRGQPQHF.

CDR3 in DNA: TGTGCCAGTAGTATCCCCTGGATACCCGGGACAGGGTCGGAGTGGGGAAACACTGAAGCTTTCTTT. Its protein product is CASSIPWIPGTGSEWGNTEAFF. The genes are TRBV19 and TRBJ1-1; TRBD1 aligns across 9 bases. CDR3 size: 22 residues. V trimming: 3 bases; J trimming: 2 bases; junction bases outside the gene matches: 25. Germline V lookup: CDR1 LNHDA, CDR2 SQIVND (reference sequence).

This clone has just a few counts. The chain joins TRBV3-1 (or the pseudogene TRBV3-2) to TRBJ1-4; 7 bases fit TRBD1. CDR3 size: 14 residues. The ends lost 6 bases at V and 6 bases at J; junction bases unmatched: 7. The germline gives CDR1 LGHDT, CDR2 YNNKEL (reference sequence). The CDR3 spells CASSTRGTDEKLFF. DNA of the CDR3: TGTGCCAGCAGTACTAGGGGGACAGATGAAAAACTGTTTTTT.

V and J are TRBV9 and TRBJ1-1; 9 bases are shared with TRBD1. CDR3 length: 15 residues. V shed 3 bases and J 4 bases; nucleotides not matched to a gene: 7. Germline V lookup: CDR1 SGDLS, CDR2 YYNGEE. The DNA of the CDR3 is TGTGCCAGCAGCGCGACACGACAGGGGGGCACTGAAGCTTTCTTT. This gives the protein CASSATRQGGTEAFF. Based on the CDR3 plus reference TRBV9 and TRBJ1-1, the full variable domain is DSGVTQTPKHLITATGQRVTLRCSPRSGDLSVYWYQQSLDQGLQFLIQYYNGEERAKGNILERFSAQQFPDLHSELNLSSLELGDSALYFCASSATRQGGTEAFFGQGTRLTVV.

The table lists this clone with a count of one. The rearrangement uses TRBV20-1 and TRBJ2-5; no clear D. The CDR3 has 11 amino acids. V was shortened by 8 bases and J by 2 bases, with 9 bases between the two germline ends. Germline CDR1 reads DFQATT; CDR2 reads SNEGSKA (reference sequence). The CDR3 DNA is TGCAGTCTCCTCGTACAAGAGACCCAGTACTTC. Protein product: CSLLVQETQYF.

The chain recombines TRBV2 with TRBJ2-4, with 7 bases matching TRBD1. The CDR3 contains 13 residues. CDR1 and CDR2 from the germline V gene are SNHLY and FYNNEI. V dropped 9 bases and J dropped 2; count of bases not matched to a gene: 4. CDR3 DNA: TGTGCCAGTTGGGGACAGCCCAAAAACATTCAGTACTTC. As protein: CASWGQPKNIQYF. The full variable domain, completed using reference TRBV2 and TRBJ2-4, is EPEVTQTPSHQVTQMGQEVILRCVPISNHLYFYWYRQILGQKVEFLVSFYNNEISEKSEIFDDQFSVERPDGSNFTLKIRSTKLEDSAMYFCASWGQPKNIQYFGAGTRLSVL.

CDR3 nucleotide sequence: TGTGCCAGCAGCCAAGGTCTCGCAGGGGGTACGAGCGGCTACACCTTC. Its translation is CASSQGLAGGTSGYTF. The chain carries TRBV3-1 (or the pseudogene TRBV3-2) and TRBJ1-2, with 7 bases identical to TRBD1. V was clipped by 1 base and J by 8 bases; unmatched bases: 13. The CDR3 consists of 16 residues. From germline, CDR1 is LGHDT and CDR2 YNNKEL (reference sequence).

V is TRBV27 and J is TRBJ2-1; 7 nucleotides align to TRBD1. From germline, CDR1 is MNHEY and CDR2 SMNVEV (reference sequence). The junction had 12 bases not matched to a gene; V was cut back by 7 bases and J by 0 bases. This CDR3 has 17 residues. CDR3 region: CASTLSRDRSSYNEQFF. The CDR3 bases are TGTGCCAGCACCTTATCCCGGGACAGAAGCTCCTACAATGAGCAGTTCTTC.

This rearrangement joins TRBV19 to TRBJ1-2; the match to TRBD1 covers 7 bases. The V and J ends lost 7 bases and 4 bases, in that order; junction bases with no gene match: 12. The CDR3 spans 15 residues. The V gene's germline CDR1 is LNHDA and CDR2 SQIVND (reference sequence). The CDR3 coding sequence is TGTGCCAGTACCGTCGACCTGACAGGGTCCTATGGCTACACCTTC. As protein: CASTVDLTGSYGYTF. Based on the CDR3 plus reference TRBV19 and TRBJ1-2, the full variable domain is DGGITQSPKYLFRKEGQNVTLSCEQNLNHDAMYWYRQDPGQGLRLIYYSQIVNDFQKGDIAEGYSVSREKKESFPLTVTSAQKNPTAFYLCASTVDLTGSYGYTFGSGTRLTVV.